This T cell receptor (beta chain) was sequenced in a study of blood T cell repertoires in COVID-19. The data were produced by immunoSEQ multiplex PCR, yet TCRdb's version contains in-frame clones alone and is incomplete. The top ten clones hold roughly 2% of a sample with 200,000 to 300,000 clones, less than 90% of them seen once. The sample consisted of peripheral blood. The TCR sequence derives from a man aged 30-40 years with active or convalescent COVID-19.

The CDR3 DNA follows: TGTGCCAGCAGCGTAGGGGGGACTAGCGACAATGAGCAGTTCTTC. Protein: CASSVGGTSDNEQFF. The V gene is TRBV9, the J gene TRBJ2-1, with 10 bases matching TRBD2. CDR1 and CDR2 from the germline V gene are SGDLS and YYNGEE. The ends lost 0 bases at V and 5 bases at J; junction bases unmatched: 2. This CDR3 region has 15 residues.